This T cell receptor (beta chain) was profiled in a study of tumor-infiltrating lymphocytes in primary liver carcinoma. Whole-study results and caveats: Blood's top-250-clone fraction was significantly lower than that of tumors (p = 0.039).

This CDR3 region has 16 residues. With 1 base removed from V and 8 bases from J, the gap between germline ends came to 18 bases. Starting material for RNA and DNA co-extraction consisted of roughly 17-31 mg of unsorted bulk tissue. Details on this clonotype: Its specificity is not known.

The template, roughly 550 ng total RNA, yielded TCR beta cDNA made with a constant-region primer. Nested multiplex PCR, run for three rounds with slightly modified ARM-PCR, yielded TCR beta libraries. Use of TRBV1-TRBV30 forward primers with a C-beta reverse primer characterized the first two PCR rounds, which lasted 10 cycles each. One entry per CDR3 protein, called by TCRdb with MiXCR from the multiplex PCR reads. The table has about 100,000 distinct CDR3 sequences, around 66% seen once; the top ten hold 12%. The material sequenced was liver tumor tissue from sampling region 2. Subset described: tumor region T2, inferior pole. The TCR sequence derives from a woman aged 55-75 years with primary liver carcinoma and hepatitis B virus infection. The rearrangement joins TRBV12-3 or TRBV12-4 to TRBJ2-1; D is undetermined. In DNA, the CDR3 is TGTGCCAGCAGTTTAGATAGCCCAACCGTAGCCCATGAGCAGTTCTTC. Translated, it gives CASSLDSPTVAHEQFF.